A selection of T cell receptor beta chains follows, all from one sample in a study of somatic mutations in cytotoxic T cells in rheumatoid arthritis. Sequencing was performed with immunoSEQ multiplex PCR; in TCRdb, only in-frame clones are kept and a portion is missing. The data hold around 21,000 clones, with more than 65% observed a single time. Sequencing was done on a sample of CD8+ T cells sorted from blood. The receptors come from an adult with rheumatoid arthritis. Each CDR3 is given with its conserved first and last residue. A D gene is named only where the DNA matches it firmly. The size entry is marked missing in some rows and otherwise reads once, few, many or a size class.

TRBV15,TRBJ1-1,few,.,CATRSRGWTEAFF,TGTGCCACCAGGTCTCGGGGATGGACTGAAGCTTTCTTT
TRBV19,TRBJ1-2,.,.,CASSQQGWDGYTF,TGTGCCAGTAGTCAACAGGGTTGGGATGGCTACACCTTC
TRBV7-9,TRBJ2-7,.,.,CASSLEGTGVSYGEQYF,TGTGCCAGCAGCTTAGAAGGCACGGGGGTTTCGTATGGCGAGCAGTACTTC
TRBV6-5,TRBJ2-5,.,.,CASSPRGISGETQYF,TGTGCCAGCAGTCCCCGTGGCATATCGGGAGAGACCCAGTACTTC
TRBV27,TRBJ2-6,.,TRBD2,CASSLATSGSFSGANVLTF,TGTGCCAGCAGTTTAGCGACTAGCGGAAGCTTCTCTGGGGCCAACGTCCTGACTTTC
TRBV7-9,TRBJ2-2,.,.,CASSPYGGPGELFF,TGTGCCAGCAGCCCTTACGGGGGGCCCGGGGAGCTGTTTTTT
TRBV15,TRBJ2-5,.,.,CATSRENGDQYF,TGTGCCACCAGCAGAGAAAACGGGGACCAGTACTTC
TRBV18,TRBJ2-3,.,TRBD2,CASSPTGGTDTQYF,TGTGCCAGCTCACCTACGGGGGGAACAGATACGCAGTATTTT
TRBV11-2,TRBJ2-5,.,.,CASSLLAPQETQYF,TGTGCCAGCAGCTTATTAGCGCCCCAAGAGACCCAGTACTTC
TRBV27,TRBJ2-6,.,.,CASRHPGANVLTF,TGTGCCAGCAGACACCCTGGGGCCAACGTCCTGACTTTC
TRBV29-1,TRBJ1-2,.,TRBD1,CSVEERTGVAFLYGYTF,TGCAGCGTTGAGGAGAGGACAGGGGTGGCCTTTCTATATGGCTACACCTTC
TRBV6-5,TRBJ2-3,once,.,CASSYANTDTQYF,TGTGCCAGCAGTTACGCGAACACAGATACGCAGTATTTT
TRBV27,TRBJ2-1,medium-sized,.,CASTLASGNEQFF,TGTGCCAGCACCTTGGCGTCCGGGAATGAGCAGTTCTTC
TRBV9,TRBJ2-1,.,TRBD2,CASSGGLAGGGNEQFF,TGTGCCAGCAGCGGAGGACTAGCGGGGGGGGGTAATGAGCAGTTCTTC
TRBV5-6,TRBJ1-2,.,TRBD1,CASTLHGQGVNYGYTF,TGTGCCAGCACCCTCCATGGGCAGGGGGTTAACTATGGCTACACCTTC
TRBV4-1,TRBJ2-3,.,TRBD2,CASSQRLAGATDTQYF,TGCGCCAGCAGCCAGAGACTAGCGGGGGCGACAGATACGCAGTATTTT
TRBV15,TRBJ1-5,.,.,CATSGISNQPQHF,TGTGCCACCAGCGGCATAAGCAATCAGCCCCAGCATTTT
TRBV7-9,TRBJ1-5,.,.,CASSLGTVNSNQPQHF,TGTGCCAGCAGCTTAGGGACAGTAAATAGCAATCAGCCCCAGCATTTT
TRBV5-6,TRBJ2-5,.,.,CASTQEGGKETQYF,TGTGCCAGCACCCAGGAGGGCGGGAAAGAGACCCAGTACTTC
TRBV4-3,TRBJ1-2,few,.,CASSQDSGSSYGYTF,TGCGCCAGCAGCCAAGATTCGGGCAGCTCTTATGGCTACACCTTC
TRBV5-5,TRBJ2-1,.,.,CASSWGNNEQFF,TGTGCCAGCAGCTGGGGGAACAATGAGCAGTTCTTC
TRBV7-9,TRBJ2-7,.,.,CASSLGPDTLTYEQYF,TGTGCCAGCAGCTTAGGGCCGGACACCCTTACCTACGAGCAGTACTTC
TRBV7-2,TRBJ1-4,.,.,CASSLEATNEKLFF,TGTGCCAGCAGCTTAGAGGCAACTAATGAAAAACTGTTTTTT
TRBV4-2,TRBJ2-3,few,TRBD2,CASSQLSGGATDTQYF,TGTGCCAGCAGCCAGCTTAGCGGGGGGGCAACAGATACGCAGTATTTT
TRBV27,TRBJ1-1,few,TRBD1,CASSPRTGGTEAFF,TGTGCCAGCAGTCCTCGGACAGGGGGCACTGAAGCTTTCTTT
TRBV12-1,TRBJ1-5,once,.,CASSANLWNRGNGNQPQHF,TGTGCCAGCAGCGCTAACTTATGGAACAGGGGTAACGGCAATCAGCCCCAGCATTTT
TRBV27,TRBJ2-2,.,.,CASSLITFSSTGELFF,TGTGCCAGCAGTTTAATCACATTTTCCTCCACCGGGGAGCTGTTTTTT
TRBV27,TRBJ2-1,.,.,CASSPLIRGGEQFF,TGTGCCAGCAGTCCTCTTATCAGGGGCGGTGAGCAGTTCTTC
TRBV4-1,TRBJ1-6,.,.,CASSPQVYNSPLHF,TGCGCCAGCAGCCCGCAGGTTTATAATTCACCCCTCCACTTT
TRBV13,TRBJ1-1,.,.,CASSLGATRAFF,TGTGCCAGCAGCTTAGGAGCGACGAGGGCTTTCTTT
TRBV7-2,TRBJ2-7,once,.,CASSSPRKGPPYEQYF,TGTGCCAGCAGCTCACCCAGGAAAGGGCCTCCCTACGAGCAGTACTTC
TRBV19,TRBJ2-1,.,.,CASSWGLYNEQFF,TGTGCCAGTAGTTGGGGCCTCTACAATGAGCAGTTCTTC
TRBV9,TRBJ2-6,.,.,CASSPRGYRDIAGANVLTF,TGTGCCAGCAGCCCGAGAGGGTACAGGGATATTGCGGGGGCCAACGTCCTGACTTTC
TRBV9,TRBJ2-2,.,TRBD2,CASSERASGPRGELFF,TGTGCCAGCAGCGAGCGGGCTAGCGGCCCAAGGGGGGAGCTGTTTTTT
TRBV7-8,TRBJ1-5,.,TRBD1,CASSLRQGNNQPQHF,TGTGCCAGCAGTTTACGACAGGGCAACAATCAGCCCCAGCATTTT
TRBV4-1,TRBJ2-2,.,.,CASSQADLTGELFF,TGCGCCAGCAGCCAAGCGGACTTGACCGGGGAGCTGTTTTTT
TRBV29-1,TRBJ1-5,once,.,CSVAGRLNQPQHF,TGCAGCGTTGCTGGACGCTTGAATCAGCCCCAGCATTTT
TRBV11-2,TRBJ1-1,once,.,CASSLGWGTEAFF,TGTGCCAGCAGCTTGGGATGGGGCACTGAAGCTTTCTTT
TRBV27,TRBJ2-1,.,.,CASSSQGFGTYNEQFF,TGTGCCAGCAGTTCCCAGGGTTTTGGCACCTACAATGAGCAGTTCTTC
TRBV9,TRBJ2-1,.,.,CASSVGHREQFF,TGTGCCAGCAGCGTAGGGCATCGGGAGCAGTTCTTC
TRBV7-6,TRBJ2-1,.,.,CASSLVYGSYNSYNEQFF,TGTGCCAGCAGCTTAGTTTATGGTAGCTACAACTCCTACAATGAGCAGTTCTTC
TRBV6-5,TRBJ1-5,once,.,CASGLSRNQPQHF,TGTGCCAGCGGACTGAGCAGAAATCAGCCCCAGCATTTT
TRBV7-9,TRBJ1-5,.,.,CASSGTGSQPQHF,TGTGCCAGCAGCGGAACAGGGAGTCAGCCCCAGCATTTT